A single sample gave rise to the 21 T cell receptor beta chains below, sequenced in a study of vaccination effects on CD4 cells after COVID-19. Assay: immunoSEQ multiplex PCR; the TCRdb copy retains only in-frame clones and omits some. The data contain around 30,000 clones, about 73% of them singletons. No cognate antigen is known for these TCRs. Before sequencing took place, the ViraFEST assay used viral peptide pools to expand antigen-specific CD4+ T cells. Investigators separated out CD4+ T cells once 9 to 11 days of culture had passed. Participants were given two doses of BNT162b2 or mRNA-1273 vaccine. The sequences come from CD4+ T cells from PBMCs cultured with HCoV-NL63 spike peptides, collected after COVID-19 vaccination. These receptors were taken from a human donor who received a COVID-19 vaccine.

This chain uses TRBV9 with TRBJ1-3; the D is unclear. The CDR3 is 15 residues long. Germline CDR1 reads SGDLS; CDR2 reads YYNGEE. V was trimmed by 0 bases and J by 7 bases, leaving 14 bases between them. The CDR3 is CASSVAPGPTNTIYF. The CDR3 DNA reads TGTGCCAGCAGCGTAGCTCCGGGTCCCACGAACACCATATATTTT.

The V and J genes are TRBV3-1 (or the pseudogene TRBV3-2) and TRBJ2-2; D remains unclear. Germline V lookup: CDR1 LGHDT, CDR2 YNNKEL (reference sequence). The V end was cut by 2 bases, the J end by 1 base, with 8 bases between. This CDR3 region has 15 residues. For the CDR3, the DNA is TGTGCCAGCAGCCAATCATACCAGAACACCGGGGAGCTGTTTTTT. Translated: CASSQSYQNTGELFF.

V is TRBV7-6 and J is TRBJ1-6, with a possible D match to TRBD1 (6 bases). This CDR3 has 16 amino acids. Germline V gives CDR1 SGHVS, CDR2 FNYEAQ. The germline V and J ends were trimmed by 1 base and 8 bases, with 15 bases remaining between them. The DNA for the CDR3 is TGTGCCAGCAGCTTAGAGACAGGAGATCGGGATTCACCCCTCCACTTT. Its translation: CASSLETGDRDSPLHF.

The rearrangement links TRBV6-5 to TRBJ1-1; unclear D gene. V dropped 4 bases and J dropped 11 bases, with 14 bases sitting between them. Germline CDR1 MNHEY, CDR2 SVGAGI. This CDR3 is built from 12 residues. The DNA for the CDR3 is TGTGCCAGCAGTTTGACGCCTGGTGTGGCTTTCTTT. The encoded protein is CASSLTPGVAFF.

The table lists this clone with a few counts. The V and J genes are TRBV12-3 or TRBV12-4 and TRBJ2-7, with D possibly being TRBD1 (5 bases). Trimming took off 6 bases at V and 6 bases at J, with 12 bases between the two ends. The CDR3 is 12 residues long. The DNA for the CDR3 is TGTGCCAGCAGATTCCAGGGTTCCGAGCAGTACTTC. Protein sequence: CASRFQGSEQYF.

V gene TRBV10-3 combines with J gene TRBJ1-3; 7 bases match TRBD1. Per the germline V gene, CDR1 is ENHRY and CDR2 is SYGVKD. This CDR3 has 15 amino acids. V gave up 3 bases and J gave up 1 base; unmatched junction bases: 3. CDR3 protein: CAISDSQGSGNTIYF. The CDR3 DNA follows: TGTGCCATCAGTGACTCACAGGGGTCTGGAAACACCATATATTTT.

The chain combines TRBV10-2 with TRBJ2-1; the match to TRBD2 covers 7 bases. CDR3 length: 13 amino acids. With 10 bases clipped from V and 9 bases from J, the junction kept 12 bases outside the gene matches. Germline loops: CDR1 WSHSY, CDR2 SAAADI. The CDR3 DNA sequence: TGCGCCACCTCCCTCGGGGGGACGGGTGAGCAGTTCTTC. Protein: CATSLGGTGEQFF.

The chain recombines TRBV24-1 with TRBJ2-2; tentative D call: TRBD1 (6 bases). V was shortened by 4 bases and J by 6 bases, with 32 bases between the two germline ends. CDR1 is KGHDR and CDR2 is SFDVKD in the germline V gene. The length of the CDR3 is 21 residues. As DNA, the CDR3 is TGTGCCACCAGTGACCCCTATCAGAGGGGTAAGAGTGGGCCAGGGGCCGGGGAGCTGTTTTTT. Its protein is CATSDPYQRGKSGPGAGELFF.

The V gene is TRBV3-1 (or the pseudogene TRBV3-2), the J gene TRBJ1-2; D is perhaps TRBD1 (6 bases). CDR1 and CDR2 from the germline V gene are LGHDT and YNNKEL (reference sequence). V dropped 4 bases and J dropped 8 bases, with 17 bases sitting between them. The CDR3 sequence is 14 residues long. CDR3 DNA: TGTGCCAGCAGCCTCGATAATTTGGGGGGCGGCTACACCTTC. Encoded protein: CASSLDNLGGGYTF.

A single count supports this clone. The genes are TRBV5-1 and TRBJ2-7, with 9 positions matching TRBD1. Trimming removed 3 bases from V and 3 bases from J; junction bases left unmatched: 4. The CDR3 loop spans 14 amino acids. Germline V gene lookup returns CDR1 SGHRS and CDR2 YFSETQ. The CDR3 is CASSSGQGFYEQYF. The CDR3 DNA sequence: TGCGCCAGCAGCTCGGGACAGGGTTTCTACGAGCAGTACTTC.

In DNA, the CDR3 is TGTGCCAGCAGCCAAGAGCGGGCTAGCGGGGGGAGAGAGCAGTACTTC. Residues: CASSQERASGGREQYF. The rearrangement joins TRBV4-2 to TRBJ2-7, with 11 bases that match TRBD2. J was trimmed by 7 bases and V by 0 bases; bases with no gene match: 8. The CDR3 totals 16 residues. The germline V gene has CDR1 LGHNA and CDR2 YNFKEQ.

This clone came up once. This sequence joins TRBV7-9 and TRBJ2-5; possibly TRBD1 for D (5 bases). The CDR3 contains 14 residues. Germline V gives CDR1 SEHNR, CDR2 FQNEAQ (reference sequence). V gave up 4 bases and J gave up 2 bases, with 11 bases separating them. For the CDR3, the DNA is TGTGCCAGCAGCTCCCGACAGATACAAGAGACCCAGTACTTC. This translates into CASSSRQIQETQYF.

V and J are TRBV29-1 and TRBJ2-1; no clear D. The V gene's germline CDR1 is SQVTM and CDR2 ANQGSEA. The ends were cut back, 7 bases at V and 6 bases at J, with 13 bases in the middle. The length of the CDR3 is 12 residues. The CDR3: CSAVRGGNEQFF. The CDR3 DNA reads TGCAGCGCTGTGAGAGGCGGCAATGAGCAGTTCTTC.

CDR3 amino acids: CASSQIRGKQETQYF. The CDR3 DNA follows: TGTGCCAGCAGCCAAATCAGGGGGAAGCAAGAGACCCAGTACTTC. This chain joins TRBV3-1 (or the pseudogene TRBV3-2) and TRBJ2-5, with 7 bases matching TRBD1. V dropped 2 bases and J dropped 2; count of bases not matched to a gene: 5. The germline CDR1 and CDR2 sequences are LGHDT and YNNKEL (reference sequence). This CDR3 has 15 residues.

J is TRBJ1-5 and V is TRBV2; D is possibly TRBD1 (5 bases). This CDR3 region has 15 residues. Germline CDR1 and CDR2: SNHLY and FYNNEI. Trimming stripped 1 base from V and 6 bases from J, with 13 bases between. In DNA, the CDR3 is TGTGCCAGCAGTGAAGAAAGGGCAGGGCGTCAGCCCCAGCATTTT. Translating gives CASSEERAGRQPQHF.

V gene TRBV25-1 combines with J gene TRBJ2-1; unclear D gene. Germline lookup yields CDR1 MGHDK and CDR2 SYGVNS. V was clipped by 7 bases and J by 5 bases, with 21 bases between them. The CDR3 contains 16 residues. CDR3 loop: CASTDGSWTVNNEQFF. CDR3 coding DNA: TGTGCCAGCACCGACGGAAGTTGGACCGTAAACAATGAGCAGTTCTTC. Full variable domain (rest looked up from reference TRBV25-1 and TRBJ2-1): EADIYQTPRYLVIGTGKKITLECSQTMGHDKMYWYQQDPGMELHLIHYSYGVNSTEKGDLSSESTVSRIRTEHFPLTLESARPSHTSQYLCASTDGSWTVNNEQFFGPGTRLTVL.

This clone was seen only once. This chain uses TRBV25-1 with TRBJ2-3; 9 nucleotides align to TRBD2. J was trimmed by 5 bases and V by 1 base; bases with no gene match: 7. Germline V gene data show CDR1 as MGHDK and CDR2 as SYGVNS. The CDR3 loop spans 16 amino acids. The CDR3 loop is CASSESAGGQVDTQYF. In nucleotides, the CDR3 is TGTGCCAGCAGTGAATCGGCGGGGGGGCAGGTAGATACGCAGTATTTT.

The chain combines TRBV2 with TRBJ1-2, with D possibly being TRBD1 (5 bases). Germline V gene data show CDR1 as SNHLY and CDR2 as FYNNEI. This CDR3 has 17 residues. Trimming shortened V by 4 bases and J by 3 bases, and 21 bases separated the two germline ends. CDR3 in DNA: TGTGCCAGCAGTGGTAGGAGGGGTCAAAAAAGTGACTATGGCTACACCTTC. This codes for CASSGRRGQKSDYGYTF.

V and J are TRBV27 and TRBJ1-2; the D gene is possibly TRBD1 (5 bases). Germline V gene lookup returns CDR1 MNHEY and CDR2 SMNVEV (reference sequence). V was trimmed by 3 bases and J by 3 bases, leaving 8 bases between them. This CDR3 spans 13 amino acids. The CDR3 here is CASSFKGHYGYTF. The CDR3 coding sequence is TGTGCCAGCAGTTTCAAGGGACACTATGGCTACACCTTC.

This clone was observed a handful of times. J is TRBJ1-6 and V is TRBV20-1, with a weak D call TRBD1 (5 bases). CDR1 is DFQATT and CDR2 is SNEGSKA in the germline V gene (reference sequence). Trimming removed 3 bases at V and 7 bases at J, with 13 bases between. CDR3 length equals 14 residues. Here the CDR3 DNA reads TGCAGTGCTAGTTACGGCCGGGGCAATTCACCCCTCCACTTT. Its protein product is CSASYGRGNSPLHF.

This rearrangement joins TRBV18 to TRBJ1-3; D ambiguous. V gave up 1 base and J gave up 4 bases, with 11 bases separating them. CDR1 is KGHSH, CDR2 LQKENI, per germline. The CDR3 spans 15 residues. The CDR3: CASSPLAGMGNTIYF. CDR3 sequence (DNA): TGTGCCAGCTCACCACTGGCAGGCATGGGAAACACCATATATTTT.